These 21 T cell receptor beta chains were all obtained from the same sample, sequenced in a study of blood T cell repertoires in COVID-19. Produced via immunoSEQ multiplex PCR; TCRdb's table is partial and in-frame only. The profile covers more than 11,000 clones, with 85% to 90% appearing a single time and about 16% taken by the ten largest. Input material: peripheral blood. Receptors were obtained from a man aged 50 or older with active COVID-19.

This CDR3 is CASSQVTANTGELFF. The CDR3 coding sequence is TGTGCCAGCAGCCAAGTGACAGCCAACACCGGGGAGCTGTTTTTT. The chain recombines TRBV4-2 with TRBJ2-2; the D gene is possibly TRBD1 (5 bases). CDR3 size: 15 residues. CDR1 is LGHNA and CDR2 is YNFKEQ in the germline V gene. The ends were cut back, 1 base at V and 2 bases at J, with 8 bases in the middle.

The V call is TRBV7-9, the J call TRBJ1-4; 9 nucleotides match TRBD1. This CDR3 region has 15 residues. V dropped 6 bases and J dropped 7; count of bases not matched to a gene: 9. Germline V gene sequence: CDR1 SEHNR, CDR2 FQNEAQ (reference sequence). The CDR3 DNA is TGTGCCAGCAGTTTGGCGGGACAGGGCAGTGAAAAACTGTTTTTT. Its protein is CASSLAGQGSEKLFF.

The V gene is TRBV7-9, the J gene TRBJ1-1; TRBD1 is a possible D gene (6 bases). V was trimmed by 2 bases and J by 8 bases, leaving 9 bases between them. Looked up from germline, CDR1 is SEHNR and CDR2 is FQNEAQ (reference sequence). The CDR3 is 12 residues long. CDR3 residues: CASSLYDREAFF. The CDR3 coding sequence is TGTGCCAGCAGCTTATACGACAGGGAAGCTTTCTTT.

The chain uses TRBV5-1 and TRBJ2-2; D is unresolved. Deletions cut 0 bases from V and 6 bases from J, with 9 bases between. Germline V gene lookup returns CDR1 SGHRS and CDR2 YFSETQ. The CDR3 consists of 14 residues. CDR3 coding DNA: TGCGCCAGCAGCTTGGACGCGGCAGCCGGGGAGCTGTTTTTT. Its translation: CASSLDAAAGELFF. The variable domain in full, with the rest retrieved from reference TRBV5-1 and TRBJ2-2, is KAGVTQTPRYLIKTRGQQVTLSCSPISGHRSVSWYQQTPGQGLQFLFEYFSETQRNKGNFPGRFSGRQFSNSRSEMNVSTLELGDSALYLCASSLDAAAGELFFGEGSRLTVL.

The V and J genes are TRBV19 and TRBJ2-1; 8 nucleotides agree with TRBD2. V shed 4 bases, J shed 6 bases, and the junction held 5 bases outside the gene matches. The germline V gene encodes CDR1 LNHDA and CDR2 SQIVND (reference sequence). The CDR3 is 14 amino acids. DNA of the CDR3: TGTGCCAGTAGTACCCCCGGGACTAGCAATGAGCAGTTCTTC. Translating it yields CASSTPGTSNEQFF.

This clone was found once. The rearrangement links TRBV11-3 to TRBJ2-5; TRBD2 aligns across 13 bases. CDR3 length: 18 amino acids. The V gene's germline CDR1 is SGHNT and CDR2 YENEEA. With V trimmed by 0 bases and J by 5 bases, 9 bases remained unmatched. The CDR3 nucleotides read TGTGCCAGCAGCTTAGATCAAGGACTAGCGGGAGAAATGGAGACCCAGTACTTC. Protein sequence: CASSLDQGLAGEMETQYF.

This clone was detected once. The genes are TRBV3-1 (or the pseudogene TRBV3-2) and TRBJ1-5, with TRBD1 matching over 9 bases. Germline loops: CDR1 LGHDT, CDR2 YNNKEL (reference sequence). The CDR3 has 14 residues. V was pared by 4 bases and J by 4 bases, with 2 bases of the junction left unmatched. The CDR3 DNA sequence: TGTGCCAGCAGCCCCGGGACAGGGAATCAGCCCCAGCATTTT. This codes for CASSPGTGNQPQHF.

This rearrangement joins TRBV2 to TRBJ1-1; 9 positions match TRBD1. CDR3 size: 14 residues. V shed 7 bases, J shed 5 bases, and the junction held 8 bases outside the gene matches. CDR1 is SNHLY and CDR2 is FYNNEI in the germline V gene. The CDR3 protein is CASNNRGRQTEAFF. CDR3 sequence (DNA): TGTGCCAGCAATAACAGGGGGCGTCAAACTGAAGCTTTCTTT.

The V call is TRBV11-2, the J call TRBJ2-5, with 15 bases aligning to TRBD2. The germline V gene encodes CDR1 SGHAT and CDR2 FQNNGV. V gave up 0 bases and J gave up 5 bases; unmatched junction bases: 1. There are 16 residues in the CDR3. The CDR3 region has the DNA TGTGCCAGCAGCTTAGAAGGGACTAGCGGGAGGGAGACCCAGTACTTC. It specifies CASSLEGTSGRETQYF.

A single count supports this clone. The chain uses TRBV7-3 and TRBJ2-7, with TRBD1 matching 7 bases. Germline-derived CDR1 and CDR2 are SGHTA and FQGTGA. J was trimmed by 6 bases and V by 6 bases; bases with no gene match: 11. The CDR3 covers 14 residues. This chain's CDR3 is CASSPTGTVREQYF. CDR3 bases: TGTGCCAGCAGTCCAACGGGGACAGTTCGCGAGCAGTACTTC.

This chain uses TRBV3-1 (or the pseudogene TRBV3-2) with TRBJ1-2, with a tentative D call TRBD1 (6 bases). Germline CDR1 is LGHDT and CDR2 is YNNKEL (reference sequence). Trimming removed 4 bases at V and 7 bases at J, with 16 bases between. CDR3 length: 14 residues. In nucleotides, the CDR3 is TGTGCCAGCAGCCCAGGGGTTGGGAATCCTGGCTACACCTTC. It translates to CASSPGVGNPGYTF.

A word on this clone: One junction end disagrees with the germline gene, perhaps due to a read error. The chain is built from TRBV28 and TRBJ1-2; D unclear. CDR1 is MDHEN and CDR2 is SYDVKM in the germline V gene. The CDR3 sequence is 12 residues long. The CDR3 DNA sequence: TGTGCCAGCAGTTTATACGGCGCGGGCGTCCTCTTC. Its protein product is CASSLYGAGVLF.

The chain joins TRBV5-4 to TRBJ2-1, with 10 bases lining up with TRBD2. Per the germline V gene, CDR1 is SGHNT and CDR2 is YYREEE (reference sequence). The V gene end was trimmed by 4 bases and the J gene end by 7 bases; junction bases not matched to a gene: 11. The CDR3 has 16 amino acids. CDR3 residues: CASSLPAGGTLNEQFF. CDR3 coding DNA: TGTGCCAGCAGCCTCCCAGCGGGAGGGACCCTGAATGAGCAGTTCTTC.

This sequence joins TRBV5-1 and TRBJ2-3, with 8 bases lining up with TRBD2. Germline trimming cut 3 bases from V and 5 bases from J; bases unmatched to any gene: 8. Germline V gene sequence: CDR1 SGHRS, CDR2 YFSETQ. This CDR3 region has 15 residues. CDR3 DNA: TGCGCCAGCAGCTCCGGGGTAGCGGGACAAGATACGCAGTATTTT. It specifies CASSSGVAGQDTQYF.

In nucleotides, the CDR3 is TGTGCCTGGGTAGCGGGGCAAGAGACCCAGTACTTC. Translating gives CAWVAGQETQYF. This chain joins TRBV30 and TRBJ2-5; 8 bases are a match to TRBD2. CDR1 GTSNPN and CDR2 SVGIG come from the germline V gene (reference sequence). With 5 bases clipped from V and 2 bases from J, the junction kept 1 base outside the gene matches. The CDR3 totals 12 residues.

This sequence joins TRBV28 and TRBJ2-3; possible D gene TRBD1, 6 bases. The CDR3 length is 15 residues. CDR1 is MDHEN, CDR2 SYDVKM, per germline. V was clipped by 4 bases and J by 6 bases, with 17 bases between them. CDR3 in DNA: TGTGCCAGCAGTTCACGACAGGCGGTCACGGATACGCAGTATTTT. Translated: CASSSRQAVTDTQYF.

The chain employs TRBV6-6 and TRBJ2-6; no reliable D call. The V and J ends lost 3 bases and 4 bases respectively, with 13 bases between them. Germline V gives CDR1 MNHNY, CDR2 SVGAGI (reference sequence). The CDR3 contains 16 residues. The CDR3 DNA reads TGTGCCAGCAGTTATGGAGTGGGTGAAGGGGCCAACGTCCTGACTTTC. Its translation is CASSYGVGEGANVLTF.

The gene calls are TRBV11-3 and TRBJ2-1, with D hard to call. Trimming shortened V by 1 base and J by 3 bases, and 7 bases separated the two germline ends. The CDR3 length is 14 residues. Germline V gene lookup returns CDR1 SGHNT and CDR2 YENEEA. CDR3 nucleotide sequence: TGTGCCAGCAGCTTAGGCTCGGGCTACAATGAGCAGTTCTTC. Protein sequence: CASSLGSGYNEQFF.

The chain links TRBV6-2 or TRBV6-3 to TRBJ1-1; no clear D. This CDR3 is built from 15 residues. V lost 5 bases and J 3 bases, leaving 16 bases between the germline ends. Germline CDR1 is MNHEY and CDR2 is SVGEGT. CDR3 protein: CASSPAGGSYTEAFF. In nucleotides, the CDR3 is TGTGCCAGCAGTCCCGCGGGAGGGTCGTACACTGAAGCTTTCTTT.

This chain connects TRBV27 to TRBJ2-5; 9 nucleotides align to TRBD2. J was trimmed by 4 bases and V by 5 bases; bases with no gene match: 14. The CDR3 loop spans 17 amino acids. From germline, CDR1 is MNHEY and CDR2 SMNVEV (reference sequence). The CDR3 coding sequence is TGTGCCAGCAGTCCGGCCCGGGGCGGGAGGGTAGGAGAGACCCAGTACTTC. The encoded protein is CASSPARGGRVGETQYF.

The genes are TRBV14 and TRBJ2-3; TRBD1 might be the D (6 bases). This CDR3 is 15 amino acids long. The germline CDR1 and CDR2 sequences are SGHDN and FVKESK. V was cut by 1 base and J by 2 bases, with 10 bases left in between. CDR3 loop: CASSQGGTLTDTQYF. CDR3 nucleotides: TGTGCCAGCAGCCAAGGAGGGACACTCACAGATACGCAGTATTTT.